The text below deals with one TCR beta chain. Mismatch with germline at one junction end may stem from a read error. PCR primers comprised 60 Vbeta and 13 Jbeta primers. Assay: immunoSEQ multiplex PCR; the TCRdb copy retains only in-frame clones and omits some. The sample has 150,000 or so clones; roughly 66% are singletons. The record originates from a study of cytomegalovirus exposure and HLA in healthy donors. CDR3 length: 13 amino acids. Germline CDR1 reads LGHNA; CDR2 reads YSLEER. This clonotype originated in a woman aged 18 to 35 in good health and CMV-seronegative. This chain uses TRBV4-3 with TRBJ1-2, with TRBD1 identical over 7 bases. The sequenced sample was PBMCs. CDR3 nucleotides: TGCGTCAGCAGCCAGTCCGGGACAGAAGGCTACACCTTC. This codes for CVSSQSGTEGYTF.